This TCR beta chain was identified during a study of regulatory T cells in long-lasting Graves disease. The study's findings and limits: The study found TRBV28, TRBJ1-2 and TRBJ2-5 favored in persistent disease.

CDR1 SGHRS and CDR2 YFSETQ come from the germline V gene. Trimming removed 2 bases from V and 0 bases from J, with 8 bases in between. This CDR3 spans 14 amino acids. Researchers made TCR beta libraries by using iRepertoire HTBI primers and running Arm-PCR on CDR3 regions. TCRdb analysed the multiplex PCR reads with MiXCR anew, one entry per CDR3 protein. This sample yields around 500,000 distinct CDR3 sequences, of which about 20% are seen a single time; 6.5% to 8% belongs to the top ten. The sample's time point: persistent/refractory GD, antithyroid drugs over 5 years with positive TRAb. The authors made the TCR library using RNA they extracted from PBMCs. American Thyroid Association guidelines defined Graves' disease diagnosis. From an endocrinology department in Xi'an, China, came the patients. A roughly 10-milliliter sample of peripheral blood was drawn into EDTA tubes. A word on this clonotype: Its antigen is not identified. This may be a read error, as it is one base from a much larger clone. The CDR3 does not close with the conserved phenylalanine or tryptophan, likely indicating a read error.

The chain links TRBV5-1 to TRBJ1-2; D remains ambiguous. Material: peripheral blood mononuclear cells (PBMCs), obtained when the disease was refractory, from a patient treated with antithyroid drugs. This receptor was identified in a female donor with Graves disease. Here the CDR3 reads CASSLPSANYGYTS. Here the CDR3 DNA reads TGCGCCAGCAGCTTACCCTCAGCTAACTATGGCTACACCTCC.